This T cell receptor beta chain was sequenced in a study of cytomegalovirus exposure and HLA in healthy donors. Turning to the study itself: The Caucasian-associated ancestry cluster held roughly 78% of 398 genotyped donors. Whole-study findings and limits: According to a later analysis, donors in an Asian-associated ancestry cluster reportedly had fewer N-insertions than the roughly 660-donor mean. Through in vitro validation, three CMV-associated chains were shown to be specific for CMV antigens.

There are a few counts of this clone. The antigen is undetermined. In germline, CDR1 is SGHTS, CDR2 YDEGEE. This CDR3 spans 15 amino acids. With 3 bases clipped from V and 6 bases from J, the junction kept 6 bases outside the gene matches. PCR was performed using 60 Vbeta and 13 Jbeta primers. Sequencing used immunoSEQ multiplex PCR; TCRdb keeps in-frame clones, though not all of them. The sample contains about 71,000 clones, around 70% of which appear only once. This receptor was identified in a woman between 45 and 60 years old in good health and CMV-seropositive. What was sequenced was PBMCs. The V and J genes are TRBV5-8 and TRBJ2-1, with TRBD2 matching over 10 bases. CDR3 protein: CASSSGTSEINEQFF. CDR3 DNA sequence: TGTGCCAGCAGCTCCGGGACTAGCGAAATCAATGAGCAGTTCTTC. Combining the CDR3 with reference TRBV5-8 and TRBJ2-1 gives the whole variable domain EAGVTQSPTHLIKTRGQQATLRCSPISGHTSVYWYQQALGLGLQFLLWYDEGEERNRGNFPPRFSGRQFPNYSSELNVNALELEDSALYLCASSSGTSEINEQFFGPGTRLTVL.